Below are 25 T cell receptor beta chains sequenced from a single sample in a study of blood T cell repertoires in COVID-19. Method: immunoSEQ multiplex PCR; TCRdb's copy keeps in-frame clones and lacks some. The sample includes 99,000 or so clones, more than 80% of them seen just once. The specimen sequenced was peripheral blood. These receptors were collected from a woman in her 70s with acute or convalescent COVID-19.

The chain uses TRBV9 and TRBJ2-1, with a possible D match to TRBD2 (5 bases). The CDR3 consists of 15 residues. The germline CDR1 and CDR2 sequences are SGDLS and YYNGEE. Trimming shortened V by 0 bases and J by 5 bases, and 12 bases separated the two germline ends. CDR3 DNA sequence: TGTGCCAGCAGCGTAGAAACTAGACTGCACAATGAGCAGTTCTTC. It translates to CASSVETRLHNEQFF.

The CDR3 reads CASSGLYNEQFF. The DNA of the CDR3 is TGTGCCAGCAGTGGACTCTACAATGAGCAGTTCTTC. The chain combines TRBV12-3 or TRBV12-4 with TRBJ2-1; possibly TRBD2 for D (5 bases). V gave up 5 bases and J gave up 3 bases, with 5 bases separating them. CDR3 length equals 12 residues.

The CDR3 sequence: CASSSSDRSLGNEQFF. As DNA, the CDR3 is TGTGCCAGCAGTTCATCGGACAGGAGCCTGGGAAATGAGCAGTTCTTC. The rearrangement links TRBV28 to TRBJ2-1; TRBD1 aligns across 7 bases. The CDR3 is 16 residues long. In germline, CDR1 is MDHEN, CDR2 SYDVKM. The V and J ends lost 4 bases and 7 bases, in that order; junction bases with no gene match: 13.

The V gene is TRBV6-5, the J gene TRBJ1-3; possibly TRBD1 for D (6 bases). This CDR3 is built from 13 residues. Germline loops: CDR1 MNHEY, CDR2 SVGAGI. Trimming pared 8 bases from V and 4 bases from J, leaving 12 bases between. This CDR3 is CASYGTLGNTIYF. The CDR3 DNA follows: TGTGCCAGCTACGGGACACTAGGAAACACCATATATTTT.

This clone has a handful of counts. This sequence joins TRBV28 and TRBJ2-2, with 8 nucleotides matching TRBD2. After removal of 6 bases from V and 5 bases from J, the junction contained 5 bases not matched to a gene. The germline CDR1 and CDR2 sequences are MDHEN and SYDVKM. The CDR3 loop spans 14 amino acids. As DNA, the CDR3 is TGTGCCAGCAGAGCGGGAGCAGGGACCGGGGAGCTGTTTTTT. Its translation: CASRAGAGTGELFF. The full variable domain, with the rest looked up from reference TRBV28 and TRBJ2-2, is DVKVTQSSRYLVKRTGEKVFLECVQDMDHENMFWYRQDPGLGLRLIYFSYDVKMKEKGDIPEGYSVSREKKERFSLILESASTNQTSMYLCASRAGAGTGELFFGEGSRLTVL.

This clone was seen a few times. The gene calls are TRBV4-1 and TRBJ2-2; 11 bases are shared with TRBD2. V shed 4 bases and J 0 bases; nucleotides not matched to a gene: 16. Germline CDR1 reads MGHRA; CDR2 reads YSYEKL. This CDR3 has 21 residues. The CDR3 reads CASSPQGAGASGRTNTGELFF. In DNA, the CDR3 is TGCGCCAGCAGCCCCCAGGGGGCAGGGGCTAGCGGGAGGACGAACACCGGGGAGCTGTTTTTT.

The V gene is TRBV6-2 or TRBV6-3, the J gene TRBJ2-4; 7 nucleotides align to TRBD2. CDR1 is MNHEY, CDR2 SVGEGT, per germline. The CDR3 covers 13 residues. With V trimmed by 5 bases and J by 8 bases, 6 bases remained unmatched. The CDR3 region has the DNA TGTGCCAGCAGTCTCCCAGCGGGGTACATTCAGTACTTC. Translation gives CASSLPAGYIQYF.

The chain joins TRBV15 to TRBJ1-2; a weak D match, TRBD1 (5 bases). V lost 5 bases to trimming and J lost 4 bases, with 11 bases between them. Germline CDR1 reads LNHNV; CDR2 reads YYDKDF (reference sequence). The CDR3 is 13 residues long. CDR3 region: CATSLGQSYGYTF. For the CDR3, the DNA is TGTGCCACCAGCTTAGGACAATCCTATGGCTACACCTTC.

The rearrangement joins TRBV24-1 to TRBJ2-1, with TRBD1 matching over 9 bases. From germline, CDR1 is KGHDR and CDR2 SFDVKD. Germline trimming cut 3 bases from V and 0 bases from J; bases unmatched to any gene: 5. This CDR3 has 17 amino acids. The CDR3 loop is CATSDGKTGGSYNEQFF. CDR3 in DNA: TGTGCCACCAGTGATGGGAAGACAGGGGGCTCCTACAATGAGCAGTTCTTC.

The V call is TRBV10-1, the J call TRBJ2-7, with 9 bases that match TRBD2. V lost 6 bases to trimming and J lost 2 bases; unmatched junction nucleotides: 8. The germline V gene has CDR1 WNHNN and CDR2 SYGVQD (reference sequence). The length of the CDR3 is 15 residues. CDR3 in DNA: TGCGCCAGCAGCCGCGGGGGGGACGGACCCTACGAGCAGTACTTC. Amino acids: CASSRGGDGPYEQYF.

This rearrangement joins TRBV27 to TRBJ2-7; no firm D call. Germline CDR1 reads MNHEY; CDR2 reads SMNVEV (reference sequence). CDR3 length: 15 residues. V lost 5 bases and J 1 base, leaving 15 bases between the germline ends. The chain's CDR3 is CASSTSRAFSYEQYF. CDR3 in DNA: TGTGCCAGCAGTACGAGTAGAGCGTTTTCCTACGAGCAGTACTTC.

This clone was detected a few times. This sequence joins TRBV21-1 and TRBJ1-1; the table's D call TRBD1 went unverified against the DNA. TRBV21-1 is reported as a pseudogene. CDR3 length: 16 amino acids. The CDR3 DNA reads TGTGCCAGCAGCCAAGGACCACAGGGGCAGAACACTGAAGCTTTCTTT. It is translated as CASSQGPQGQNTEAFF.

The rearrangement links TRBV15 to TRBJ1-4; D is perhaps TRBD1 (5 bases). From germline, CDR1 is LNHNV and CDR2 YYDKDF (reference sequence). The CDR3 totals 14 residues. V lost 5 bases to trimming and J lost 5 bases, with 12 bases between them. The CDR3 DNA reads as TGTGCCACCAGCTCCTGGGGGGTGAATGAAAAACTGTTTTTT. Translating it yields CATSSWGVNEKLFF. The entire variable domain, with the rest obtained from reference TRBV15 and TRBJ1-4, is as follows: DAMVIQNPRYQVTQFGKPVTLSCSQTLNHNVMYWYQQKSSQAPKLLFHYYDKDFNNEADTPDNFQSRRPNTSFCFLDIRSPGLGDTAMYLCATSSWGVNEKLFFGSGTQLSVL.

The V and J genes are TRBV28 and TRBJ1-4; 9 bases map to TRBD1. This CDR3 region has 14 residues. J was trimmed by 7 bases and V by 6 bases; bases with no gene match: 6. The germline V gene encodes CDR1 MDHEN and CDR2 SYDVKM. The CDR3 DNA reads as TGTGCCAGCAGGTTAACAGGGGGCGGTGAAAAACTGTTTTTT. This translates into CASRLTGGGEKLFF.

The chain links TRBV6-2 or TRBV6-3 to TRBJ1-3; no firm D call. The CDR3 consists of 13 residues. Germline assignment: CDR1 MNHEY and CDR2 SVGEGT. V dropped 2 bases and J dropped 4 bases, with 6 bases sitting between them. The CDR3 coding sequence is TGTGCCAGCAGTTACGATCGGGGAAACACCATATATTTT. It is translated as CASSYDRGNTIYF.

In its sample, this clone was seen once. The chain recombines TRBV2 with TRBJ1-3; 9 bases are shared with TRBD1. This CDR3 has 20 residues. With V trimmed by 6 bases and J by 0 bases, 18 bases remained unmatched. The germline gives CDR1 SNHLY, CDR2 FYNNEI. CDR3 sequence reads: CASRAGTGSSALGSGNTIYF. In DNA, the CDR3 is TGTGCCAGCAGAGCCGGGACAGGGTCTTCGGCTCTCGGCTCTGGAAACACCATATATTTT. Complete variable domain (other parts from reference TRBV2 and TRBJ1-3): EPEVTQTPSHQVTQMGQEVILRCVPISNHLYFYWYRQILGQKVEFLVSFYNNEISEKSEIFDDQFSVERPDGSNFTLKIRSTKLEDSAMYFCASRAGTGSSALGSGNTIYFGEGSWLTVV.

The chain combines TRBV28 with TRBJ2-3, with 8 bases fitting TRBD2. CDR3 length: 15 residues. Unmatched junction bases numbered 6, after V lost 3 bases and J lost 4 bases. Germline assignment: CDR1 MDHEN and CDR2 SYDVKM. CDR3 region: CASSLVAGWSDTQYF. CDR3 DNA: TGTGCCAGCAGTTTGGTAGCGGGATGGTCAGATACGCAGTATTTT.

The chain uses TRBV27 and TRBJ1-2; D unclear. In germline, CDR1 is MNHEY, CDR2 SMNVEV (reference sequence). The length of the CDR3 is 11 residues. V shed 6 bases and J shed 8 bases, with 10 bases lying between them. CDR3 residues: CASREGLGYTF. CDR3 coding DNA: TGTGCCAGCAGAGAGGGCCTCGGCTACACCTTC.

Here the CDR3 DNA reads TGTGCCACCACCCCCCTTCGAGGGAAAGAGACCCAGTACTTC. Translated, it gives CATTPLRGKETQYF. This chain uses TRBV6-5 with TRBJ2-5; possibly TRBD2 for D (5 bases). The CDR3 has 14 residues. The germline V and J ends were trimmed by 10 bases and 3 bases, with 18 bases remaining between them. Germline V gene lookup returns CDR1 MNHEY and CDR2 SVGAGI.

V is TRBV7-2 and J is TRBJ2-1; TRBD2 might be the D (6 bases). The V end was cut by 5 bases, the J end by 6 bases, with 20 bases between. CDR1 is SGHTA, CDR2 FQGNSA, per germline. This CDR3 is 16 amino acids long. Here the CDR3 DNA reads TGTGCCAGCAGCCGGGCGGGACTCGCGGCCAGCAATGAGCAGTTCTTC. Its protein product is CASSRAGLAASNEQFF.

This chain connects TRBV30 to TRBJ1-1, with TRBD1 matching 8 bases. Germline V gene data show CDR1 as GTSNPN and CDR2 as SVGIG (reference sequence). V gave up 6 bases and J gave up 2 bases; unmatched junction bases: 8. This CDR3 comprises 14 residues. DNA for the CDR3: TGTGCCTGCACGCCAGGGGGCGTTAACACTGAAGCTTTCTTT. It codes for CACTPGGVNTEAFF. The full variable domain, in which reference TRBV30 and TRBJ1-1 provide the parts outside the CDR3, is SQTIHQWPATLVQPVGSPLSLECTVEGTSNPNLYWYRQAAGRGLQLLFYSVGIGQISSEVPQNLSASRPQDRQFILSSKKLLLSDSGFYLCACTPGGVNTEAFFGQGTRLTVV.

As for this clone: One end of the junction is discordant with germline, which a read error may explain. This chain connects TRBV15 to TRBJ1-2; 9 bases agree with TRBD1. Germline V lookup: CDR1 LNHNV, CDR2 YYDKDF (reference sequence). This CDR3 spans 12 amino acids. Here the CDR3 DNA reads TGTGCCACCAGCAGAGCCGGGGACAGGGTGAATTTC. It specifies CATSRAGDRVNF. Combining the CDR3 with reference TRBV15 and TRBJ1-2 gives the whole variable domain DAMVIQNPRYQVTQFGKPVTLSCSQTLNHNVMYWYQQKSSQAPKLLFHYYDKDFNNEADTPDNFQSRRPNTSFCFLDIRSPGLGDTAMYLCATSRAGDRVNFGSGTRLTVV.

This chain connects TRBV19 to TRBJ1-4; no firm D call. This CDR3 has 14 amino acids. Trimming pared 9 bases from V and 5 bases from J, leaving 16 bases between. CDR1 is LNHDA and CDR2 is SQIVND in the germline V gene (reference sequence). DNA for the CDR3: TGTGCCAGCCGGAGGGAACACGGGAATGAAAAACTGTTTTTT. Amino acid sequence: CASRREHGNEKLFF.

About this clone itself: The same CDR3 arises from other DNA sequences in this sample as well. This chain uses TRBV9 with TRBJ2-3, with TRBD2 identical over 10 bases. Germline CDR1 and CDR2: SGDLS and YYNGEE. V gave up 1 base and J gave up 3 bases; unmatched junction bases: 2. This CDR3 has 15 amino acids. The CDR3, as DNA: TGTGCCAGCAGCGTATTAGCGGGGGGAACAGATACGCAGTATTTT. This translates into CASSVLAGGTDTQYF.

This clone appeared a few times. The rearrangement joins TRBV9 to TRBJ1-6; 7 nucleotides line up with TRBD1. Looked up from germline, CDR1 is SGDLS and CDR2 is YYNGEE. The V segment lost 4 bases and the J segment 9 bases; nucleotides outside the gene matches: 7. There are 14 residues in the CDR3. CDR3 DNA sequence: TGTGCCAGCAGCCCGTCAGGGGGTGGTTCACCCCTCCACTTT. This translates into CASSPSGGGSPLHF.